One sample yielded the 4 T cell receptor beta chains listed below, sequenced in a study of CD8+ T cells in alopecia areata. RNA extraction was followed by reverse transcription into cDNA, which acted as the sequencing template. Produced via immunoSEQ multiplex PCR; TCRdb's table is partial and in-frame only. This sample carries about 160,000 clones, more than 40% of them seen once, and the ten largest clones take approximately 6.6%. The sequenced material came from CD4+ T cells sorted from blood. The receptors were sampled from a human donor with alopecia areata.

V usage is TRBV15 and J usage is TRBJ2-3; possibly TRBD1 for D (5 bases). Trimming removed 1 base at V and 3 bases at J, with 14 bases between. The CDR3 is 16 amino acids. The germline V gene has CDR1 LNHNV and CDR2 YYDKDF (reference sequence). CDR3 bases: TGTGCCACCAGCAGAGGCGGCAGGGCAGGGACAGATACGCAGTATTTT. Translation: CATSRGGRAGTDTQYF.

About this clone: Other DNA sequences within the sample encode an identical CDR3. The genes are TRBV29-1 and TRBJ2-7; the match to TRBD1 covers 11 bases. CDR3 length: 13 amino acids. The V and J ends lost 4 bases and 5 bases, in that order; junction bases with no gene match: 4. CDR1 is SQVTM, CDR2 ANQGSEA, per germline. CDR3 amino acids: CSVAGQGGNEQYF. CDR3 coding DNA: TGCAGCGTTGCGGGACAGGGGGGCAACGAGCAGTACTTC.

The V gene is TRBV28, the J gene TRBJ2-5; D call uncertain. The V gene lost 3 bases and the J gene lost 3 bases, with 11 bases spanning the gap. The CDR3 consists of 14 residues. Germline CDR1 reads MDHEN; CDR2 reads SYDVKM. The CDR3 DNA follows: TGTGCCAGCAGTTTCCCGGCGGTGAAAGAGACCCAGTACTTC. It is translated as CASSFPAVKETQYF.

This chain joins TRBV7-9 and TRBJ2-1; 8 bases match TRBD2. The V gene's germline CDR1 is SEHNR and CDR2 FQNEAQ (reference sequence). The CDR3 is made up of 17 amino acids. Trimming took 0 bases from V and 2 from J; bases not matched to a gene: 6. The CDR3 DNA reads as TGTGCCAGCAGCTTAGCGGGCGGACTAGCAGCCTACAATGAGCAGTTCTTC. Translated: CASSLAGGLAAYNEQFF.